The 12 T cell receptor beta chains listed next were all sequenced from one sample in a study of blood T cell repertoires in COVID-19. The assay was immunoSEQ multiplex PCR, and TCRdb's table has in-frame clones only and misses some. The sample records hundreds of thousands of clones, around 89% being singletons. The sample was PBMCs or T cells enriched from blood (not recorded which). These receptors all come from a man in his forties or fifties who had recovered from COVID-19.

This sequence joins TRBV15 and TRBJ2-1; D may be TRBD1 (7 bases). This CDR3 has 15 residues. V shed 1 base and J shed 7 bases, with 14 bases lying between them. The germline CDR1 and CDR2 sequences are LNHNV and YYDKDF (reference sequence). The CDR3 region has the DNA TGTGCCACCAGCAGAGCCCTACAGGGGAGGAATGAGCAGTTCTTC. It yields the protein CATSRALQGRNEQFF.

This clone was observed once. CDR3 in DNA: TGTGCCAGCAGTTATGGCACCGGGACAGGGCTTTGGGGATCGCGCGAGCAGTACTTC. Protein: CASSYGTGTGLWGSREQYF. V gene TRBV28 combines with J gene TRBJ2-7, with 9 bases that match TRBD1. The CDR3 runs 19 residues. The J segment lost 6 bases and the V segment lost 4 bases, leaving 22 bases of the junction unmatched. Per germline, CDR1 MDHEN and CDR2 SYDVKM.

V gene TRBV7-3 combines with J gene TRBJ2-5; 12 bases fit TRBD2. The CDR3 covers 15 residues. The germline V gene has CDR1 SGHTA and CDR2 FQGTGA. V lost 5 bases and J lost 2; bases outside the gene matches: 3. The CDR3 DNA is TGTGCCAGCAGCCTAGGGACTAGCGGGCAAGAGACCCAGTACTTC. Its protein product is CASSLGTSGQETQYF.

This clone has just a few counts. V usage is TRBV16 and J usage is TRBJ2-7; 9 bases are shared with TRBD1. V lost 4 bases to trimming and J lost 4 bases; unmatched junction nucleotides: 8. CDR1 and CDR2 from the germline V gene are KGHSY and FQNENV. The CDR3 runs 15 residues. CDR3 sequence (DNA): TGTGCCAGCAGCCTTGATCCGGGACAGGGTTACGAGCAGTACTTC. Its translation: CASSLDPGQGYEQYF.

This chain connects TRBV9 to TRBJ1-3; D call uncertain. The CDR3 consists of 18 residues. Germline assignment: CDR1 SGDLS and CDR2 YYNGEE. The germline V and J ends were trimmed by 0 bases and 0 bases, with 16 bases remaining between them. The CDR3 nucleotides read TGTGCCAGCAGCGTAGCTTCTCGTGACACGACCTCTGGAAACACCATATATTTT. It codes for CASSVASRDTTSGNTIYF.

The chain employs TRBV11-2 and TRBJ2-1; 10 nucleotides align to TRBD2. Looked up from germline, CDR1 is SGHAT and CDR2 is FQNNGV. The J segment lost 13 bases and the V segment lost 4 bases, leaving 13 bases of the junction unmatched. This CDR3 region has 15 residues. The CDR3 DNA reads TGTGCCAGCAGCTCAGGACTAGCGGTTTCCCTTGCACAGTTCTTC. This codes for CASSSGLAVSLAQFF.

CDR3 bases: TGTGCCAGCAGCTTGTCCGCCGCGCCCTCTGGAAACACCATATATTTT. This gives the protein CASSLSAAPSGNTIYF. The J gene is TRBJ1-3, the V gene TRBV7-2; D is ambiguous. V was trimmed by 3 bases and J by 0 bases, leaving 12 bases between them. Germline V gene sequence: CDR1 SGHTA, CDR2 FQGNSA. The CDR3 length is 16 residues.

The chain has TRBV19 and TRBJ2-4; 14 positions agree with TRBD2. The CDR3 has 15 residues. Losses at the gene ends were 4 bases for V and 9 bases for J; bases not matched to a gene: 5. From germline, CDR1 is LNHDA and CDR2 SQIVND (reference sequence). CDR3 sequence: CASSRTSGRTSIQYF. In DNA, the CDR3 is TGTGCCAGTAGTAGGACTAGCGGGAGGACGAGCATTCAGTACTTC.

This clone turned up a few times. The chain is built from TRBV29-1 and TRBJ1-1; tentatively, D is TRBD1 (5 bases). V was clipped by 6 bases and J by 1 base, with 12 bases between them. CDR1 is SQVTM, CDR2 ANQGSEA, per germline. The CDR3 is 13 amino acids. CDR3: CSVLTDTNTEAFF. Here the CDR3 DNA reads TGCAGCGTCCTGACGGACACGAACACTGAAGCTTTCTTT.

The rearrangement uses TRBV6-5 and TRBJ1-2; maybe TRBD1 (6 bases). The CDR3 sequence is 14 residues long. With 3 bases removed from V and 8 bases from J, the gap between germline ends came to 16 bases. CDR1 is MNHEY, CDR2 SVGAGI, per germline. Written as DNA, the CDR3 is TGTGCCAGCAGTTATCATAGGACAGTTTTCGGCTACACCTTC. Its protein is CASSYHRTVFGYTF.

The chain has TRBV6-5 and TRBJ2-2; 8 positions match TRBD2. CDR1 MNHEY and CDR2 SVGAGI come from the germline V gene. CDR3 length: 16 residues. Unmatched junction bases numbered 3, after V lost 0 bases and J lost 3 bases. This CDR3 is CASSYSGLADTGELFF. The CDR3 coding sequence is TGTGCCAGCAGTTACTCCGGACTAGCAGACACCGGGGAGCTGTTTTTT.

The chain links TRBV5-1 to TRBJ1-1; D perhaps matches TRBD1 (6 bases). The germline CDR1 and CDR2 sequences are SGHRS and YFSETQ. The CDR3 totals 15 residues. V gave up 3 bases and J gave up 0 bases, with 12 bases separating them. The CDR3 spells CASSYSGTMNTEAFF. CDR3 in DNA: TGCGCCAGCAGCTATTCCGGGACAATGAACACTGAAGCTTTCTTT.